This T cell receptor beta chain was captured by sequencing in a study of neoadjuvant anti-PD-1 for oral cavity cancer. Across the study: Nivolumab at 3 mg/kg was mostly given biweekly, three to four doses, pre-surgery.

Profiling relied on immunoSEQ multiplex PCR, and the TCRdb table lists in-frame clones only, not all of them. The profile shows 30,000 to 35,000 clones, 87% of them singletons. This clone was counted between two and nine times. These newly diagnosed stage II-IVA oral cavity squamous cell carcinoma patients had no prior systemic or radiation treatment. From germline, CDR1 is MNHEY and CDR2 SMNVEV (reference sequence). V lost 2 bases and J 5 bases, leaving 13 bases between the germline ends. The length of the CDR3 is 14 residues. This sequence joins TRBV27 and TRBJ2-7, with D maybe TRBD2 (5 bases). This sequence originates from a person between 35 and 79 years old with oral cavity squamous cell carcinoma. This material consisted of PBMCs, taken before nivolumab (anti-PD-1) treatment. The CDR3 loop reads CASSLRGTRNEQYF. CDR3 bases: TGTGCCAGCAGTTTACGGGGTACCCGGAACGAGCAGTACTTC.